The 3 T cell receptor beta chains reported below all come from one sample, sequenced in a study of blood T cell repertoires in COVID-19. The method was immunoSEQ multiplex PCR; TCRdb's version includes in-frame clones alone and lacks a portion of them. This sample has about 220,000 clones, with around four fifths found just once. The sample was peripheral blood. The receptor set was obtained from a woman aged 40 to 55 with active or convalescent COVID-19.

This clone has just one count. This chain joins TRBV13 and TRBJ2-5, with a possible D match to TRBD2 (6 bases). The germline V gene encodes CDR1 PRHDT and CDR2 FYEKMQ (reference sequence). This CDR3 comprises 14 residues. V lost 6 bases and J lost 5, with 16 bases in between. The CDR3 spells CASSIGGPRETQYF. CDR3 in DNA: TGTGCCAGCAGTATCGGAGGGCCTAGGGAGACCCAGTACTTC.

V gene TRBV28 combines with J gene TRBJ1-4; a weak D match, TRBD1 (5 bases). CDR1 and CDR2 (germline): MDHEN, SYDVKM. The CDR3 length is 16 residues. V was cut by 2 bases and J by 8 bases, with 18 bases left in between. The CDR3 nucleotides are TGTGCCAGCAGTTTAGGCAGGGAAGATCTCCCGGAAAAACTGTTTTTT. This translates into CASSLGREDLPEKLFF.

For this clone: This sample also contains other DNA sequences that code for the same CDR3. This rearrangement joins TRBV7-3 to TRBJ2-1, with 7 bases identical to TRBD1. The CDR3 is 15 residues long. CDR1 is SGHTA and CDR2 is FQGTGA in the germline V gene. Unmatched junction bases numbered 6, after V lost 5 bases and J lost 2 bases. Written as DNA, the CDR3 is TGTGCCAGCAGCCTAGCAGGGGGTCCCTACAATGAGCAGTTCTTC. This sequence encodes CASSLAGGPYNEQFF.